The 28 T cell receptor beta chains presented below share a single source sample, sequenced in a study of blood T cells in healthy people across ages. Alongside a J-beta primer mix, a sample-barcoded 5' primer served in a second PCR lasting roughly 6 to 11 cycles. TCRdb reprocessed the 5' RACE reads via MiXCR and lists one record per CDR3 protein. The sample includes around 650,000 distinct CDR3 sequences, around 32% seen only once; the top ten take 15% to 17%. The specimen was blood. Receptors were obtained from a woman over 75 in good health.

This clonotype was recorded at least ten times. V usage is TRBV20-1 and J usage is TRBJ2-5, with 8 positions matching TRBD2. V lost 2 bases and J lost 2; bases outside the gene matches: 4. The CDR3 is made up of 14 amino acids. The V gene's germline CDR1 is DFQATT and CDR2 SNEGSKA (reference sequence). CDR3 DNA: TGCAGTGCTAGAAGTCCTAGCGGGCAAGAGACCCAGTACTTC. Encoded protein: CSARSPSGQETQYF.

In this sample, this clonotype turned up once. The V gene is TRBV20-1, the J gene TRBJ1-1, with D unclear. The CDR3 runs 13 residues. CDR1 is DFQATT and CDR2 is SNEGSKA in the germline V gene (reference sequence). The V end was cut by 6 bases, the J end by 1 base, with 12 bases between. The CDR3 DNA reads as TGCAGTGCCAGCGTAGGTCAGAACACTGAAGCTTTCTTT. It specifies CSASVGQNTEAFF.

Written as DNA, the CDR3 is TGTGCCAGGAGCGCCCTAGCGGGTACGCAGTATTTT. Translation gives CARSALAGTQYF. The chain recombines TRBV19 with TRBJ2-3; TRBD2 matches at 8 bases. Germline CDR1 is LNHDA and CDR2 is SQIVND (reference sequence). This CDR3 spans 12 amino acids. Unmatched junction bases numbered 7, after V lost 9 bases and J lost 8 bases.

This clonotype was seen ten or more times. The V call is TRBV11-2, the J call TRBJ2-7; D perhaps matches TRBD1 (6 bases). CDR1 is SGHAT, CDR2 FQNNGV, per germline. Trimming took off 3 bases at V and 6 bases at J, with 9 bases between the two ends. This CDR3 region has 12 residues. CDR3 region: CASSLGAGEQYF. CDR3 DNA: TGTGCCAGCAGCTTGGGGGCTGGCGAGCAGTACTTC.

The chain links TRBV7-3 to TRBJ2-7; 11 bases map to TRBD2. TRBJ2-5 explains the end of the DNA better; the J call may be wrong. Germline lookup yields CDR1 SGHTA and CDR2 FQGTGA. The CDR3 is made up of 15 amino acids. The chain's CDR3 is CASSLSGGEEETQYF. Here the CDR3 DNA reads TGTGCCAGCAGCCTTAGCGGGGGGGAGGAAGAGACCCAGTACTTC.

This clonotype was counted many times. J is TRBJ2-3 and V is TRBV9; weak D call: TRBD2 (5 bases). The CDR3 sequence is 15 residues long. Germline V gene lookup returns CDR1 SGDLS and CDR2 YYNGEE. The V and J ends lost 0 bases and 2 bases respectively, with 10 bases between them. The CDR3 sequence: CASSVVSASTDTQYF. The CDR3 DNA reads as TGTGCCAGCAGCGTAGTTAGCGCCTCCACAGATACGCAGTATTTT.

This clonotype occurred many times. Here the CDR3 reads CASSRPSGGANEQFF. CDR3 DNA: TGTGCCAGCAGCCGGCCTAGCGGGGGGGCGAATGAGCAGTTCTTC. The V call is TRBV7-2, the J call TRBJ2-1; 12 bases fit TRBD2. Trimming at V came to 5 bases and at J to 7 bases, leaving 6 bases not matched to a gene. The CDR3 is 15 amino acids. Germline V lookup: CDR1 SGHTA, CDR2 FQGNSA.

This clonotype was counted a single time. The chain is built from TRBV7-3 and TRBJ2-1; TRBD2 matches 10 bases. Germline V gives CDR1 SGHTA, CDR2 FQGTGA. This CDR3 contains 16 residues. The trim removed 5 bases at V and 4 bases at J, leaving 8 bases unmatched. The DNA for the CDR3 is TGTGCCAGCAGCCCCGAGGGACTAGCGAGGTACAATGAGCAGTTCTTC. Protein sequence: CASSPEGLARYNEQFF.

This clonotype was counted many times. This chain links TRBV15 with TRBJ1-2; unclear D gene. The CDR3 consists of 17 residues. Per germline, CDR1 LNHNV and CDR2 YYDKDF (reference sequence). The V end was cut by 0 bases, the J end by 2 bases, with 16 bases between. As DNA, the CDR3 is TGTGCCACCAGCAGAGATCGGCAGCCGGACGACAACTATGGCTACACCTTC. This gives the protein CATSRDRQPDDNYGYTF.

The V and J genes are TRBV7-2 and TRBJ1-5; unclear D gene. This CDR3 has 12 residues. The V gene lost 5 bases and the J gene lost 4 bases, with 6 bases spanning the gap. Per the germline V gene, CDR1 is SGHTA and CDR2 is FQGNSA. The CDR3 loop reads CASSTLNQPQHF. CDR3 nucleotides: TGTGCCAGCAGCACCCTTAATCAGCCCCAGCATTTT.

The table lists this clonotype with many counts. The CDR3 spells CSASLAGGEDETQYF. The CDR3 DNA reads as TGCAGTGCTAGCCTAGCGGGGGGTGAAGACGAGACCCAGTACTTC. The chain recombines TRBV20-1 with TRBJ2-5; 11 positions match TRBD2. CDR1 is DFQATT and CDR2 is SNEGSKA in the germline V gene (reference sequence). Trimming took 3 bases from V and 5 from J; bases not matched to a gene: 8. This CDR3 region has 15 residues.

About this clonotype itself: This may arise from a read error, as a much more abundant clone is one base away. The V call is TRBV7-2, the J call TRBJ1-4, with D tentatively TRBD1 (5 bases). Looked up from germline, CDR1 is SGHTA and CDR2 is FQGNSA. V dropped 5 bases and J dropped 0 bases, with 10 bases sitting between them. This CDR3 region has 15 residues. DNA of the CDR3: TGTGCCAGCAGCGGAGGGGAGGCAACTAATGAAAAACTGTTTTTT. This translates into CASSGGEATNEKLFF.

This clonotype appeared a few times. The V call is TRBV2, the J call TRBJ2-1, with D perhaps TRBD1 or TRBD2 (5 bases each). V lost 6 bases, J lost 1 base, and 13 bases lay in between. This CDR3 contains 15 residues. Germline assignment: CDR1 SNHLY and CDR2 FYNNEI. The CDR3: CASRVGPRSYNEQFF. The CDR3 DNA reads as TGTGCCAGCAGGGTGGGACCACGGTCCTACAATGAGCAGTTCTTC. Looking up the rest from reference TRBV2 and TRBJ2-1 gives the full variable domain: EPEVTQTPSHQVTQMGQEVILRCVPISNHLYFYWYRQILGQKVEFLVSFYNNEISEKSEIFDDQFSVERPDGSNFTLKIRSTKLEDSAMYFCASRVGPRSYNEQFFGPGTRLTVL.

The chain uses TRBV20-1 and TRBJ2-5; 9 bases agree with TRBD2. CDR3 length equals 15 residues. Germline V gene sequence: CDR1 DFQATT, CDR2 SNEGSKA (reference sequence). Losses at the gene ends were 5 bases for V and 1 base for J; bases not matched to a gene: 8. The CDR3 region has the DNA TGCAGTGCTCCGCCTCTAGCGGGGAGCCAAGAGACCCAGTACTTC. It specifies CSAPPLAGSQETQYF.

This chain uses TRBV27 with TRBJ2-7, with 7 bases matching TRBD2. Germline CDR1 is MNHEY and CDR2 is SMNVEV (reference sequence). This CDR3 is built from 13 residues. Losses at the gene ends were 5 bases for V and 6 bases for J; bases not matched to a gene: 7. The CDR3 sequence is CASSPGSSGEQYF. Here the CDR3 DNA reads TGTGCCAGCAGTCCGGGGTCTAGCGGCGAGCAGTACTTC.

The table lists this clonotype with a few counts. This chain joins TRBV29-1 and TRBJ1-1, with a weak D call TRBD1 (5 bases). V was shortened by 5 bases and J by 4 bases, with 17 bases between the two germline ends. Germline assignment: CDR1 SQVTM and CDR2 ANQGSEA. This CDR3 is 14 amino acids long. The CDR3 coding sequence is TGCAGCGTTACCCCCGTCGGGACCGGCACTGAAGCTTTCTTT. It translates to CSVTPVGTGTEAFF.

This clonotype occurred many times. The chain carries TRBV20-1 and TRBJ1-1; no clear D. This CDR3 has 12 residues. The V end lost 6 bases, the J end lost 4 bases, and 12 bases lay between the germline ends. Germline CDR1 DFQATT, CDR2 SNEGSKA (reference sequence). The CDR3 protein is CSASRSGTEAFF. The CDR3 coding sequence is TGCAGTGCCTCCCGAAGCGGCACTGAAGCTTTCTTT.

This clonotype came up a few times. The chain links TRBV5-1 to TRBJ1-1; D ambiguous. The germline V and J ends were trimmed by 4 bases and 1 base, with 11 bases remaining between them. The CDR3 loop spans 14 amino acids. Germline V gene sequence: CDR1 SGHRS, CDR2 YFSETQ. CDR3 residues: CASSPGMGNTEAFF. The DNA of the CDR3 is TGCGCCAGCAGCCCGGGTATGGGGAACACTGAAGCTTTCTTT.

This clonotype was recorded at least ten times. This chain uses TRBV25-1 with TRBJ1-3, with D unclear. The CDR3 extends over 14 amino acids. CDR1 is MGHDK, CDR2 SYGVNS, per germline. Trimming stripped 3 bases from V and 1 base from J, with 7 bases between. The CDR3 DNA reads as TGTGCCAGCAGTGAGGAGCGTTCTGGAAACACCATATATTTT. Translation gives CASSEERSGNTIYF. The full variable domain, in which reference TRBV25-1 and TRBJ1-3 provide the parts outside the CDR3, is EADIYQTPRYLVIGTGKKITLECSQTMGHDKMYWYQQDPGMELHLIHYSYGVNSTEKGDLSSESTVSRIRTEHFPLTLESARPSHTSQYLCASSEERSGNTIYFGEGSWLTVV.

There are a few counts of this clonotype. Since a much larger clone is just one base distant, this may be a read error. The V and J genes are TRBV7-2 and TRBJ2-5; perhaps TRBD1 as D (6 bases). This CDR3 contains 12 residues. From germline, CDR1 is SGHTA and CDR2 FQGNSA. Trimming pared 1 base from V and 9 bases from J, leaving 9 bases between. CDR3 amino acids: CASSLGGQAQYF. Here the CDR3 DNA reads TGTGCCAGCAGCTTAGGGGGGCAGGCCCAGTACTTC.

V gene TRBV4-1 combines with J gene TRBJ2-5; D is ambiguous. Germline V gene lookup returns CDR1 MGHRA and CDR2 YSYEKL. The CDR3 sequence is 13 residues long. The ends were cut back, 0 bases at V and 4 bases at J, with 6 bases in the middle. This CDR3 reads CASSQDTRETQYF. DNA of the CDR3: TGCGCCAGCAGCCAAGATACACGAGAGACCCAGTACTTC.

Turning to this clonotype: A much larger clone lies a single base off, so this may be a read error. The chain uses TRBV11-2 and TRBJ2-1; 11 bases line up with TRBD2. There are 16 residues in the CDR3. CDR1 is SGHAT, CDR2 FQNNGV, per germline. CDR3 sequence reads: CASSLPSSGGPSEQCF. CDR3 nucleotides: TGTGCCAGCAGCTTACCGTCTAGCGGGGGGCCCAGTGAGCAGTGCTTC.

This clonotype was counted at least ten times. This may stem from a read error, because a much larger clone lies one nucleotide away. The J gene is TRBJ2-6, the V gene TRBV5-1, with 11 positions matching TRBD1. Germline values: CDR1 SGHRS, CDR2 YFSETQ. This CDR3 is 18 amino acids long. CDR3 amino acids: CASSDGTGGTSGANVRTF. The DNA for the CDR3 is TGCGCCAGCAGCGACGGGACAGGGGGAACCTCTGGGGCCAACGTCCGGACTTTC.

As regards this clonotype: At one of its ends the junction is not consistent with the germline gene, which may arise from a read error. The genes are TRBV12-3 or TRBV12-4 and TRBJ2-1; 10 bases are a match to TRBD1. The CDR3 spans 20 residues. Written as DNA, the CDR3 is TGTGCCCGCAGTTCAAGGGGCCCCGGGACAGGGGCCAGCTCCTACAATGAGCAGTTCTTC. Its translation is CARSSRGPGTGASSYNEQFF.

At least ten counts were recorded for this clonotype. The rearrangement uses TRBV5-1 and TRBJ2-2; 14 positions match TRBD2. The CDR3 spans 16 residues. Germline V gene lookup returns CDR1 SGHRS and CDR2 YFSETQ. V shed 4 bases and J 3 bases; nucleotides not matched to a gene: 2. CDR3 sequence reads: CASSVTSGGDTGELFF. The CDR3 nucleotides read TGCGCCAGCAGCGTGACTAGCGGGGGGGACACCGGGGAGCTGTTTTTT.

This clonotype was recorded many times. The chain has TRBV7-2 and TRBJ2-1, with TRBD2 matching over 12 bases. V lost 8 bases, J lost 7 bases, and 12 bases stayed unmatched. The CDR3 length is 16 residues. Looked up from germline, CDR1 is SGHTA and CDR2 is FQGNSA. CDR3 nucleotides: TGTGCCAGCGGTTTACTAGCGGGGGGACCTAGGAATGAGCAGTTCTTC. Translation: CASGLLAGGPRNEQFF.

This clonotype was seen just once. The V call is TRBV20-1, the J call TRBJ2-1, with TRBD1 identical over 9 bases. This CDR3 has 14 residues. Losses at the gene ends were 4 bases for V and 8 bases for J; bases not matched to a gene: 9. In germline, CDR1 is DFQATT, CDR2 SNEGSKA (reference sequence). In DNA, the CDR3 is TGCAGTGCTATCCCCCGGGACAGGGTGTATGAGCAGTTCTTC. Encoded protein: CSAIPRDRVYEQFF.

In its sample, this clonotype was seen a few times. This may arise from a read error, as a much more abundant clone is one base away. The chain is built from TRBV12-3 or TRBV12-4 and TRBJ2-7; D is tentatively TRBD1 or TRBD2 (7 bases each). CDR3 length equals 15 residues. DNA for the CDR3: TGTGCCAGCAGCTTAGGGGGGGGACAGAGGTACGAGCAGTACTTC. Protein sequence: CASSLGGGQRYEQYF.